This T cell receptor beta chain was identified during a study of OX40 agonist ivuxolimab in advanced cancers. Study in general: Given to patients was ivuxolimab, an agonistic anti-OX40 (CD134) antibody. General study results and limits: A proportion of nonresponders additionally exhibited low normalized T-cell clonal expansion.

Regarding this clone: Its antigen is unknown.

Method: immunoSEQ multiplex PCR; TCRdb's copy keeps in-frame clones and lacks some. The profile shows more than 45,000 clones, approximately 90% of them singletons. Between the trimmed V and J ends, which lost 8 bases and 8 bases, there was a span of 16 bases. This CDR3 is built from 12 residues. In germline, CDR1 is MDHEN, CDR2 SYDVKM. The sequence came from an adult with an advanced solid tumor such as melanoma, head and neck, liver or kidney cancer. The sample here was CD4+ or CD8+ T cells sorted from blood, taken in a trial of the OX40 agonist ivuxolimab. The chain links TRBV28 to TRBJ2-7; D is uncertain. In nucleotides, the CDR3 is TGTGCCAGCTCCACCCGGGCCCTACAGCAGTACTTC. It specifies CASSTRALQQYF.